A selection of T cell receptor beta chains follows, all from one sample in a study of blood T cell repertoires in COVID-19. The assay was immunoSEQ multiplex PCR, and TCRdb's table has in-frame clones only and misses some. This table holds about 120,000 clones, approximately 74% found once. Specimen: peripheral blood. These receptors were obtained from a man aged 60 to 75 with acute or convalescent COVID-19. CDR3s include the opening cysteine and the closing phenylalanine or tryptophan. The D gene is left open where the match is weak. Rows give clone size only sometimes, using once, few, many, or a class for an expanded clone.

TGCGCCAGCAGCATGCGAGCCAGCGGGAGGGCCGGGAAGGAGCAGTTCTTC	CASSMRASGRAGKEQFF	17	TRBV5-1	NA	TRBD2	TRBJ2-1
TGTGCCTGGAGTGTTTGGACTAACGCCCAAGAGACCCAGTACTTC	CAWSVWTNAQETQYF	15	TRBV30	NA	NA	TRBJ2-5
TGCGCCAGCAGCTATCTCTCCTACGCAACTAATGAAAAACTGTTTTTT	CASSYLSYATNEKLFF	16	TRBV5-1	NA	NA	TRBJ1-4
TGTGCCAGCAGCCAAGATCGTTGGGGGCTGCAGACCCAGTACTTC	CASSQDRWGLQTQYF	15	TRBV3-1/TRBV3-2	NA	NA	TRBJ2-5
TGTGCCAGCAGTCTCTACGGTGCAAGTACAGATACGCAGTATTTT	CASSLYGASTDTQYF	15	TRBV27	NA	NA	TRBJ2-3
TGTGCCAGCAGCTTAGGCGACTCCTACGAGCAGTACTTC	CASSLGDSYEQYF	13	TRBV11-2	NA	NA	TRBJ2-7
TGTGCCAGCAGCCCGACGACAGGGATCACCGGGGAGCTGTTTTTT	CASSPTTGITGELFF	15	TRBV7-3	few	TRBD1	TRBJ2-2
TGTGCCAGCAGTTCACGCCCCTCAACTAGCGGGAACAGGCATGAGCAGTTCTTC	CASSSRPSTSGNRHEQFF	18	TRBV27	once	TRBD2	TRBJ2-1
TGTGCCAGCAGCCAACTTGCAGCTAACTATGGCTACACCTTC	CASSQLAANYGYTF	14	TRBV3-1/TRBV3-2	NA	NA	TRBJ1-2
TGTGCCAGCAGCGTAGCAGGTGGCGGCTACACCTTC	CASSVAGGGYTF	12	TRBV9	NA	NA	TRBJ1-2
TGTGCCAGTAGTATAGGACCGGGACTAGCGGTTGGCACAGATACGCAGTATTTT	CASSIGPGLAVGTDTQYF	18	TRBV19	NA	TRBD2	TRBJ2-3
TGTGCCAGCAGCTCCGGGGTGGTAGCGGGGCAAGAGACCCAGTACTTC	CASSSGVVAGQETQYF	16	TRBV7-3	NA	TRBD2	TRBJ2-5
TGTGCCAGCAGCCCGGGGGGCAGGGTGAATCAGCCCCAGCATTTT	CASSPGGRVNQPQHF	15	TRBV5-6	NA	NA	TRBJ1-5
TGTGCCAGCAGTCCCCTAGCGAGTCCTTCCTACGAGCAGTACTTC	CASSPLASPSYEQYF	15	TRBV27	NA	NA	TRBJ2-7
TGTGCCAGCAGCGTAGATCCGTTAAACTATGGCTACACCTTC	CASSVDPLNYGYTF	14	TRBV9	NA	NA	TRBJ1-2
TGTGCCAGCCTTAGTCGGGAGCAGCAGTTCTTC	CASLSREQQFF	11	TRBV28	NA	NA	TRBJ2-1
TGTGCCAGCAGCTCCAGGGGAGTGAACACTGAAGCTTTCTTT	CASSSRGVNTEAFF	14	TRBV11-3	NA	NA	TRBJ1-1
TGTGCCAGCAGCCCCGCCCCCGGGAGGGCCCTCCACGAGCAGTACTTC	CASSPAPGRALHEQYF	16	TRBV4-2	NA	TRBD2	TRBJ2-7
TGCGCCAGCAGTCAATCTAACAGGAAAGGGACAGATACGCAGTATTTT	CASSQSNRKGTDTQYF	16	TRBV23-1	NA	NA	TRBJ2-3
TGTGCCAGCAGTGAATTACAGGGGGTGGGCGATTCACCCCTCCACTTT	CASSELQGVGDSPLHF	16	TRBV6-1	NA	TRBD1	TRBJ1-6
TGTGCCAGCAGCTTAGCGTGGCCGGGGTTGTTCACTGAAGCTTTCTTT	CASSLAWPGLFTEAFF	16	TRBV7-8	NA	NA	TRBJ1-1
TGTGCCAGCAGTCCATCGACAGGGGAGGTTGCAGATACGCAGTATTTT	CASSPSTGEVADTQYF	16	TRBV27	NA	TRBD1	TRBJ2-3
TGTGCCAGCAGCTTAGCACTAGTTAGGACAGATACGCAGTATTTT	CASSLALVRTDTQYF	15	TRBV7-3	once	NA	TRBJ2-3
TGTGCCAGCAGCTTAGCTGGACTAGCGGTACAAGAGACCCAGTACTTC	CASSLAGLAVQETQYF	16	TRBV7-2	few	TRBD2	TRBJ2-5
TGTGCCAGCAGCTTTCCCGGGGACACTGAAGCTTTCTTT	CASSFPGDTEAFF	13	TRBV11-3	NA	NA	TRBJ1-1
TGTGCCAGCAGTGAAGCGGGAACAGGGGCTGAGCAGTTCTTC	CASSEAGTGAEQFF	14	TRBV6-1	few	TRBD1	TRBJ2-1
TGTGCCAGCTCACCTACCCTTCCAGTAACAAATGAAGCTTTCTTT	CASSPTLPVTNEAFF	15	TRBV18	NA	NA	TRBJ1-1
TGTGCCACCAGTGATGGCCGCACGTTTGCCGGGGAGCTGTTTTTT	CATSDGRTFAGELFF	15	TRBV24-1	once	NA	TRBJ2-2
TGTGCCAGCAGCGGGTACAATGAGCAGTTCTTC	CASSGYNEQFF	11	TRBV28	NA	NA	TRBJ2-1
TGTGCCACCAGTGACCTTTACGGCGTCAGCGCAGATACGCAGTATTTT	CATSDLYGVSADTQYF	16	TRBV24-1	NA	NA	TRBJ2-3
TGTGCCAGTAGTATGGAGGCTCCAAGGCGGGGTGGGAACGAGCAGTACTTC	CASSMEAPRRGGNEQYF	17	TRBV19	NA	NA	TRBJ2-7
TGTGCCAGCAGCTTAGATCGTGTGGCGACTGAGCAGTACTTC	CASSLDRVATEQYF	14	TRBV7-9	NA	NA	TRBJ2-7
TGTGCCAGCAGCCCAGTGCGGGGGTCAAGGAATGAGCAGTTCTTC	CASSPVRGSRNEQFF	15	TRBV7-2	NA	TRBD2	TRBJ2-1
TGTGCCAGCAGCCTGAGCTCGACAGGGGGCACCGGGGAGCTGTTTTTT	CASSLSSTGGTGELFF	16	TRBV3-1/TRBV3-2	NA	TRBD1	TRBJ2-2
TGTGCCAGCAGCCGTGACAGCCACACCGGGGAGCTGTTTTTT	CASSRDSHTGELFF	14	TRBV11-2	NA	NA	TRBJ2-2
TGTGCCAGCAGCTTGGTGGACAGGGAGGCTTTCTTT	CASSLVDREAFF	12	TRBV5-6	NA	TRBD1	TRBJ1-1